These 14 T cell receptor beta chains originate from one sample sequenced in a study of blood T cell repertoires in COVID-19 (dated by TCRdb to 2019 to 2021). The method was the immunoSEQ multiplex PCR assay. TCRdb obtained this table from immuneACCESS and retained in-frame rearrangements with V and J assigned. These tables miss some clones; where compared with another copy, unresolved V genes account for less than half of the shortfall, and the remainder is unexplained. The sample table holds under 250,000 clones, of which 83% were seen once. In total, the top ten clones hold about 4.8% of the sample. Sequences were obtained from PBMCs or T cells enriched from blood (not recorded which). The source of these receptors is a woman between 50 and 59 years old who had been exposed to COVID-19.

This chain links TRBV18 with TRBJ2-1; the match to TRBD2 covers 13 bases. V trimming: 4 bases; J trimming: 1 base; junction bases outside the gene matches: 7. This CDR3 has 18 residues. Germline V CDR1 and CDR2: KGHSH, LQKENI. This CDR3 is CASSQLAGGPGSYNEQFF. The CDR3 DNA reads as TGTGCCAGCTCACAACTAGCGGGGGGGCCTGGTTCCTACAATGAGCAGTTCTTC. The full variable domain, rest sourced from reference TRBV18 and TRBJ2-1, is NAGVMQNPRHLVRRRGQEARLRCSPMKGHSHVYWYRQLPEEGLKFMVYLQKENIIDESGMPKERFSAEFPKEGPSILRIQQVVRGDSAAYFCASSQLAGGPGSYNEQFFGPGTRLTVL.

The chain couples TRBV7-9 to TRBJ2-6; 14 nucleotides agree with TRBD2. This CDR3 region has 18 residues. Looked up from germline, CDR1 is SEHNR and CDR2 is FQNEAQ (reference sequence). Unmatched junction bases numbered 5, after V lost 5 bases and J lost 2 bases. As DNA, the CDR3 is TGTGCCAGCAGCCGAGGACTAGCGGGGGGCGCTGGGGCCAACGTCCTGACTTTC. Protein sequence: CASSRGLAGGAGANVLTF.

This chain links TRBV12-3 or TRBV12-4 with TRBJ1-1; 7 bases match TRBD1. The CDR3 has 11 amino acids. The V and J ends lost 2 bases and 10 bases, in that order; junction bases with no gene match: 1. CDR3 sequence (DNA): TGTGCCAGCAGTTTACGACAGGGAGCTTTCTTT. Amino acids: CASSLRQGAFF.

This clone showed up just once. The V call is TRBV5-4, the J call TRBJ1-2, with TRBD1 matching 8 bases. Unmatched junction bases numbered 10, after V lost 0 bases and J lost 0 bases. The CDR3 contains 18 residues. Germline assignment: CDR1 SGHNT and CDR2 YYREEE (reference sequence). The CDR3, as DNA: TGTGCCAGCAGCTTGGACGGGGCAGGGGGCCCAGCTAACTATGGCTACACCTTC. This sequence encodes CASSLDGAGGPANYGYTF.

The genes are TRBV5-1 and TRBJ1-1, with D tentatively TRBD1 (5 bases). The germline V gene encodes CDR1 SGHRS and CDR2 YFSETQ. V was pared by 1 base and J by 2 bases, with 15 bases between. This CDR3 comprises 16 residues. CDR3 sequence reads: CASSLNNPGVNTEAFF. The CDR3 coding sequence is TGCGCCAGCAGCTTGAATAACCCGGGGGTAAACACTGAAGCTTTCTTT.

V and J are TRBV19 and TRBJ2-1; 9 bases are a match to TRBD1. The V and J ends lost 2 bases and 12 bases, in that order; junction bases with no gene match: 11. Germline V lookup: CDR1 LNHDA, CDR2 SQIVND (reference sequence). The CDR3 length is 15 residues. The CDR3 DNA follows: TGTGCCAGTAGTATAACAGGGGGCAGCCAACTCGGGCAGTTCTTC. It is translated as CASSITGGSQLGQFF. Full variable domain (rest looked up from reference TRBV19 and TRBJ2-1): DGGITQSPKYLFRKEGQNVTLSCEQNLNHDAMYWYRQDPGQGLRLIYYSQIVNDFQKGDIAEGYSVSREKKESFPLTVTSAQKNPTAFYLCASSITGGSQLGQFFGPGTRLTVL.

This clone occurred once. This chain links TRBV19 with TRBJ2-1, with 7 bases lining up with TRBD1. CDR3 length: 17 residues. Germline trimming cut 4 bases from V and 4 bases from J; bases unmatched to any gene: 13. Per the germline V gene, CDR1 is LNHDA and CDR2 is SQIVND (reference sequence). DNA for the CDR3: TGTGCCAGTAGTACATGGGGTTCCGGGACAGCTTACAATGAGCAGTTCTTC. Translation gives CASSTWGSGTAYNEQFF.

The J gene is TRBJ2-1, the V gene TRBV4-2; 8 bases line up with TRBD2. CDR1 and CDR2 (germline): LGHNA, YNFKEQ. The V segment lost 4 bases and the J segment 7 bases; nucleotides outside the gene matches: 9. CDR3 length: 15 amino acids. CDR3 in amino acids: CASSPRGGGSNEQFF. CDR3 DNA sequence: TGTGCCAGCAGCCCGAGGGGCGGGGGGTCGAATGAGCAGTTCTTC.

CDR3 protein: CASSDSEGGSGELFF. CDR3 sequence (DNA): TGTGCCAGCAGTGACTCGGAAGGGGGATCCGGGGAGCTGTTTTTT. J is TRBJ2-2 and V is TRBV6-4; tentatively, D is TRBD1 (6 bases). V was cut by 0 bases and J by 6 bases, with 11 bases left in between. Germline CDR1 is MRHNA and CDR2 is SNTAGT. The CDR3 extends over 15 amino acids.

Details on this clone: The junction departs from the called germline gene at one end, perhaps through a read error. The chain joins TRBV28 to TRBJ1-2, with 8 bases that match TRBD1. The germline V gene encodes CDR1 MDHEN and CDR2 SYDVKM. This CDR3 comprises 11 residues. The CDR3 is CASGQGYGYIF. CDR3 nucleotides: TGTGCCAGCGGACAGGGCTATGGCTACATCTTC.

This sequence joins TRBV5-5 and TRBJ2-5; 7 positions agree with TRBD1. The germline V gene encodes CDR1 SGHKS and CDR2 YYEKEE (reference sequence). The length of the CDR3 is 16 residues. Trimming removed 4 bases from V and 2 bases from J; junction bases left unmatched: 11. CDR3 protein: CASSTGQVDRQETQYF. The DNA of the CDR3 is TGTGCCAGCAGCACCGGACAGGTTGATCGACAAGAGACCCAGTACTTC.

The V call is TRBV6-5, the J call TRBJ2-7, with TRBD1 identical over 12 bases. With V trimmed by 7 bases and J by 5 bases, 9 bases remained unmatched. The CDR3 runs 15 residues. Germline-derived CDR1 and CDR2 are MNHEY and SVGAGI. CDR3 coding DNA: TGTGCCAGCAAAGACTCCGGGACAGGGGGCGACGAGCAGTACTTC. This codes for CASKDSGTGGDEQYF.

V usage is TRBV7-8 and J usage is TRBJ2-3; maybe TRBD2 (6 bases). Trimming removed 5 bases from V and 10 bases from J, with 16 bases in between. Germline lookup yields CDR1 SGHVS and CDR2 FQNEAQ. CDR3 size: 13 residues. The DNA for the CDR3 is TGTGCCAGCAGCCCTAACCGCGGGGCGGCGCAGTATTTT. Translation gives CASSPNRGAAQYF.

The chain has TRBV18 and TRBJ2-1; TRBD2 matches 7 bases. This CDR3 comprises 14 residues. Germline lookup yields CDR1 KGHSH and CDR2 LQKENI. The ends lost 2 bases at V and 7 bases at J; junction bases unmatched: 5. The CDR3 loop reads CASSPAGLVNEQFF. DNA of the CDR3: TGTGCCAGCTCACCAGCCGGACTAGTAAATGAGCAGTTCTTC.